This T cell receptor (beta chain) is from a study of cytomegalovirus exposure and HLA in healthy donors. Study results and caveats: V- and J-gene trimming in TCR beta was tied to a missense DCLRE1C variant by an analysis performed later.

As concerns this clone: Its antigen remains unknown. Distinct nucleotide sequences in the sample also encode this CDR3.

The CDR3 is 14 amino acids. Trimming took 2 bases from V and 4 from J, leaving 11 bases between them. The germline V gene encodes CDR1 MNHEY and CDR2 SVGAGI. The PCR employed 60 Vbeta primers together with 13 Jbeta primers. The method was immunoSEQ multiplex PCR; TCRdb's version includes in-frame clones alone and lacks a portion of them. Of about 190,000 clones in the sample, around 86% are singletons; the top ten hold approximately 10%. Input material: PBMCs. The source is a woman aged 45-65 years in good health and CMV-seropositive. V usage is TRBV6-5 and J usage is TRBJ1-2; tentatively, D is TRBD1 (6 bases). For the CDR3, the DNA is TGTGCCAGCAGTTACGGGGGGGCGGGCTATGGCTACACCTTC. Translation: CASSYGGAGYGYTF.